This passage covers 21 T cell receptor beta chains from one sample sequenced in a study of CD8 T cells in Susac syndrome. The RNA, 0.5 to 1 ug, was put through reverse transcription using random hexamers. TCRdb fed the immunoSEQ multiplex PCR reads into MiXCR, producing one record per CDR3 protein. The sample records under 200,000 distinct CDR3 sequences, roughly 92% being singletons. The sequencing sample was made of CD4+ T cells from PBMCs. The receptors shown here come from a human donor in good health.

V is TRBV7-2 and J is TRBJ2-3, with 7 bases identical to TRBD1. Germline V gene sequence: CDR1 SGHTA, CDR2 FQGNSA. V was clipped by 6 bases and J by 6 bases; unmatched bases: 6. The CDR3 has 13 residues. In nucleotides, the CDR3 is TGTGCCAGCAGAAACATACAGGGGGATACGCAGTATTTT. This sequence encodes CASRNIQGDTQYF. Filled out from reference TRBV7-2 and TRBJ2-3, the complete variable domain reads GAGVSQSPSNKVTEKGKDVELRCDPISGHTALYWYRQSLGQGLEFLIYFQGNSAPDKSGLPSDRFSAERTGGSVSTLTIQRTQQEDSAVYLCASRNIQGDTQYFGPGTRLTVL.

This clonotype was recorded only once. The chain uses TRBV6-5 and TRBJ2-1; the D gene is possibly TRBD2 (5 bases). The CDR3 loop spans 17 amino acids. V was shortened by 2 bases and J by 6 bases, with 20 bases between the two germline ends. Looked up from germline, CDR1 is MNHEY and CDR2 is SVGAGI. CDR3 amino acids: CASSYGGATIFRNEQFF. CDR3 coding DNA: TGTGCCAGCAGTTACGGAGGAGCCACGATCTTCCGCAATGAGCAGTTCTTC.

This chain joins TRBV29-1 and TRBJ2-2; 10 nucleotides align to TRBD1. Germline CDR1 reads SQVTM; CDR2 reads ANQGSEA. V gave up 7 bases and J gave up 4 bases; unmatched junction bases: 3. This CDR3 comprises 13 residues. CDR3 region: CSARDRGTGELFF. The CDR3 DNA reads as TGCAGCGCCCGGGACAGGGGCACCGGGGAGCTGTTTTTT.

The chain couples TRBV5-1 to TRBJ1-2; TRBD1 is a possible D gene (5 bases). This CDR3 contains 17 residues. Between the trimmed V and J ends, which lost 4 bases and 6 bases, there was a span of 25 bases. The germline CDR1 and CDR2 sequences are SGHRS and YFSETQ. The DNA for the CDR3 is TGCGCCAGCAGCATCAGTAACACCGGGACCCGGGACGATGGCTACACCTTC. Amino acid sequence: CASSISNTGTRDDGYTF. Together with reference TRBV5-1 and TRBJ1-2, the CDR3 gives the full variable domain: KAGVTQTPRYLIKTRGQQVTLSCSPISGHRSVSWYQQTPGQGLQFLFEYFSETQRNKGNFPGRFSGRQFSNSRSEMNVSTLELGDSALYLCASSISNTGTRDDGYTFGSGTRLTVV.

This clonotype came up a few times. The chain joins TRBV3-1 to TRBJ2-2; tentatively, D is TRBD2 (5 bases). The CDR3 length is 14 residues. Germline V CDR1 and CDR2: LGHDT, YNNKEL (reference sequence). V lost 4 bases and J lost 1, with 7 bases in between. CDR3 sequence: CASSPRGNTGELFF. The DNA of the CDR3 is TGTGCCAGCAGCCCCCGGGGGAACACCGGGGAGCTGTTTTTT.

The chain links TRBV12-3 or TRBV12-4 to TRBJ1-4; D is uncertain. The length of the CDR3 is 15 residues. V was trimmed by 5 bases and J by 0 bases, leaving 10 bases between them. CDR3 amino acids: CASSPPRTTNEKLFF. The DNA of the CDR3 is TGTGCCAGCAGTCCCCCCCGGACAACTAATGAAAAACTGTTTTTT.

The V call is TRBV19, the J call TRBJ2-5, with D hard to call. CDR1 LNHDA and CDR2 SQIVND come from the germline V gene (reference sequence). V was clipped by 5 bases and J by 4 bases, with 14 bases between them. The CDR3 has 14 residues. CDR3 coding DNA: TGTGCCAGTAGTGAAGGCGGAACGACAGAGACCCAGTACTTC. Translating gives CASSEGGTTETQYF.

The chain combines TRBV7-2 with TRBJ2-2; TRBD1 is a possible D gene (6 bases). Deletions cut 5 bases from V and 0 bases from J, with 10 bases between. The CDR3 loop spans 15 amino acids. Germline V gene data show CDR1 as SGHTA and CDR2 as FQGNSA. The CDR3 nucleotides read TGTGCCAGCAGCCCGGGACATTCGAACACCGGGGAGCTGTTTTTT. Its protein product is CASSPGHSNTGELFF. The full variable domain, in which reference TRBV7-2 and TRBJ2-2 provide the parts outside the CDR3, is GAGVSQSPSNKVTEKGKDVELRCDPISGHTALYWYRQSLGQGLEFLIYFQGNSAPDKSGLPSDRFSAERTGGSVSTLTIQRTQQEDSAVYLCASSPGHSNTGELFFGEGSRLTVL.

This clonotype was found a few times. The CDR3 sequence is CASSRDRGNSYEQYF. The CDR3 nucleotides are TGCGCCAGCAGCCGGGACAGGGGTAACTCCTACGAGCAGTACTTC. The rearrangement uses TRBV5-1 and TRBJ2-7; 10 bases line up with TRBD1. The CDR3 totals 15 residues. V gave up 4 bases and J gave up 0 bases; unmatched junction bases: 4. Per germline, CDR1 SGHRS and CDR2 YFSETQ. The full variable domain, completed using reference TRBV5-1 and TRBJ2-7, is KAGVTQTPRYLIKTRGQQVTLSCSPISGHRSVSWYQQTPGQGLQFLFEYFSETQRNKGNFPGRFSGRQFSNSRSEMNVSTLELGDSALYLCASSRDRGNSYEQYFGPGTRLTVT.

The chain recombines TRBV9 with TRBJ1-2, with D possibly TRBD1 on 6 matching bases. The germline gives CDR1 SGDLS, CDR2 YYNGEE. The CDR3 spans 13 residues. The ends were cut back, 3 bases at V and 7 bases at J, with 13 bases in the middle. The CDR3 DNA reads as TGTGCCAGCAGCGAGGGCAGGGGCGGTGGCTACACCTTC. It yields the protein CASSEGRGGGYTF.

The CDR3 spells CASSLRGGQSDTQYF. CDR3 nucleotides: TGTGCCAGCAGCCTCCGGGGGGGCCAATCAGATACGCAGTATTTT. J is TRBJ2-3 and V is TRBV3-1; TRBD2 matches at 8 bases. The V and J ends lost 4 bases and 4 bases, in that order; junction bases with no gene match: 7. Germline V gene sequence: CDR1 LGHDT, CDR2 YNNKEL (reference sequence). The CDR3 is 15 residues long.

The CDR3 nucleotides are TGTGCCAGCGGCCTGGGACAGGGGAACGGTGGCTACACCTTC. It encodes CASGLGQGNGGYTF. The V and J genes are TRBV27 and TRBJ1-2, with TRBD1 matching over 10 bases. Looked up from germline, CDR1 is MNHEY and CDR2 is SMNVEV (reference sequence). J was trimmed by 7 bases and V by 8 bases; bases with no gene match: 10. CDR3 size: 14 residues.

In DNA form, the CDR3 reads TGTGCCAGCAGCGCGGGGACAGCCACCGGGGAGCTGTTTTTT. Translated, it gives CASSAGTATGELFF. V gene TRBV9 combines with J gene TRBJ2-2, with 7 bases identical to TRBD1. Trimming removed 3 bases from V and 4 bases from J; junction bases left unmatched: 3. The germline V gene has CDR1 SGDLS and CDR2 YYNGEE. This CDR3 is built from 14 residues.

The rearrangement joins TRBV6-2 or TRBV6-3 to TRBJ1-5; D uncertain. This CDR3 spans 13 amino acids. Germline lookup yields CDR1 MNHEY and CDR2 SVGEGT. The ends were cut back, 2 bases at V and 4 bases at J, with 6 bases in the middle. CDR3 sequence reads: CASSYVGNQPQHF. CDR3 DNA: TGTGCCAGCAGTTACGTGGGGAATCAGCCCCAGCATTTT.

The rearrangement links TRBV19 to TRBJ1-5; D remains ambiguous. The germline V gene encodes CDR1 LNHDA and CDR2 SQIVND (reference sequence). V was trimmed by 1 base and J by 9 bases, leaving 10 bases between them. The CDR3 consists of 13 residues. CDR3 protein: CASSIAADRPQHF. CDR3 nucleotides: TGTGCCAGTAGTATAGCCGCGGACCGGCCCCAGCATTTT.

This clonotype has just one count. The chain carries TRBV28 and TRBJ1-1; D is perhaps TRBD1 (6 bases). The CDR3 is 11 residues long. Germline V gene data show CDR1 as MDHEN and CDR2 as SYDVKM. Trimming removed 6 bases at V and 10 bases at J, with 12 bases between. CDR3 DNA sequence: TGTGCCAGCAGCCCCTTAGGGGGAGCTTTCTTT. This codes for CASSPLGGAFF.

The V gene is TRBV5-1, the J gene TRBJ1-5, with no clear D. Germline CDR1 and CDR2: SGHRS and YFSETQ. The V gene lost 0 bases and the J gene lost 5 bases, with 12 bases spanning the gap. This CDR3 is built from 15 residues. CDR3 protein: CASSLEAPGDQPQHF. CDR3 coding DNA: TGCGCCAGCAGCTTGGAGGCCCCCGGGGATCAGCCCCAGCATTTT.

The rearrangement uses TRBV29-1 and TRBJ1-5, with D unclear. CDR3 length: 13 residues. Germline assignment: CDR1 SQVTM and CDR2 ANQGSEA. Trimming left V 3 bases short and J 3 bases short, with 9 bases between. Here the CDR3 reads CSVEAVPNQPQHF. CDR3 in DNA: TGCAGCGTTGAGGCTGTCCCCAATCAGCCCCAGCATTTT.

This clonotype was observed a single time. The rearrangement links TRBV6-2 or TRBV6-3 to TRBJ2-4; a weak D match, TRBD2 (6 bases). V dropped 4 bases and J dropped 4 bases, with 17 bases sitting between them. The CDR3 runs to 16 residues. Germline values: CDR1 MNHEY, CDR2 SVGEGT. CDR3 region: CASSSGEPIYKNIQYF. CDR3 DNA: TGTGCCAGCAGTTCGGGGGAGCCCATTTATAAAAACATTCAGTACTTC.

The chain uses TRBV12-3 or TRBV12-4 and TRBJ1-6; D gene ambiguous. This CDR3 comprises 12 residues. V lost 3 bases to trimming and J lost 13 bases, with 10 bases between them. The CDR3 loop is CASSFDTVPLHF. The CDR3 DNA reads TGTGCCAGCAGTTTCGACACGGTCCCCCTCCACTTT.

The table lists this clonotype with a count of one. The rearrangement links TRBV9 to TRBJ1-1, with D tentatively TRBD1 (5 bases). Germline CDR1 reads SGDLS; CDR2 reads YYNGEE. CDR3 length: 16 residues. The V end lost 4 bases, the J end lost 2 bases, and 18 bases lay between the germline ends. The CDR3 bases are TGTGCCAGCAGCCCAGTCAGCACGACAGCTAACACTGAAGCTTTCTTT. It specifies CASSPVSTTANTEAFF. Full variable domain (rest looked up from reference TRBV9 and TRBJ1-1): DSGVTQTPKHLITATGQRVTLRCSPRSGDLSVYWYQQSLDQGLQFLIQYYNGEERAKGNILERFSAQQFPDLHSELNLSSLELGDSALYFCASSPVSTTANTEAFFGQGTRLTVV.